This T cell receptor beta chain was sequenced during a study of blood T cell repertoires in COVID-19. Study in general: Samples of COVID-19 (acute and convalescent) were obtained from the United States, Italy and Spain.

Some clones are missing from TCRdb's copy, which holds only in-frame ones; the method was immunoSEQ multiplex PCR. The repertoire has fewer than 40,000 clones, roughly nine tenths of them found once; the top ten carry 5% to 6.5%. Trimming took 4 bases from V and 4 from J; bases not matched to a gene: 7. This CDR3 comprises 15 residues. Looked up from germline, CDR1 is SGHDN and CDR2 is FVKESK. The sequence was obtained from a human donor in a cohort sampled during active COVID-19. The rearrangement uses TRBV14 and TRBJ1-2; the match to TRBD1 covers 9 bases. Sequences were obtained from peripheral blood. CDR3 nucleotides: TGTGCCAGCAGCCTCGAGGGACAGGGAAGCTATGGCTACACCTTC. The encoded protein is CASSLEGQGSYGYTF.